This TCR beta chain was retrieved from a study of T cells in Graves' hyperthyroidism and ophthalmopathy (dated by TCRdb to the late 2010s). Turning to the overall study: Peripheral blood was sampled at the time of initial diagnosis, prior to any treatment. To identify TCR V-J signatures that set the groups apart, the researchers used a discovery cohort of about a hundred patients, made up of roughly 45 with Graves' ophthalmopathy and some 60 with stable Graves' hyperthyroidism. Following sampling, methimazole starting at 30 mg daily was given to hyperthyroidism patients, and high-dose intravenous methylprednisolone was given to ophthalmopathy patients. Thyroid tissue and blood T-cell repertoires from several Graves' hyperthyroidism patients were also compared in the study. The paper reports TCR Vbeta CDR3 sequencing of about 140 peripheral blood samples: some 41 ophthalmopathy, some 80 hyperthyroidism and around 17 progressor patients. Prospective prediction of ophthalmopathy was tested in an independent validation cohort consisting of about 19 hyperthyroidism patients and more than 15 patients who later progressed to ophthalmopathy. The 85 to 100 discovery patients were divided at random into training and test sets in a 7:3 ratio.

What the research found in general, with its limitations: In validation, the model predicted progression to ophthalmopathy with around 71% sensitivity and less than 80% specificity, a median of 6.5 months before onset. Most expanded thyroid clonotypes (frequency above 0.001) were also found in blood, which suggests that blood repertoires may mirror thyroid immune responses. A model built on a 13 V-J signature distinguished ophthalmopathy from stable hyperthyroidism, reaching roughly 88% sensitivity and approximately 83% specificity in cross-validation and 80%/75% in testing. No statistical method was used to fix the sample size in advance, and group allocation was not hidden from the investigators.

The germline V gene supplies CDR1 SNHLY and CDR2 FYNNEI. The CDR3 sequence holds 15 residues, the cysteine and phenylalanine included. Only the CDR3 portion is preserved as DNA: 45 bases, with reading frame beginning at the first base. Ophthalmopathy patients had moderately to severely active disease, Clinical Activity Score of at least 3, NOSPECS grade of at least 4, and duration under 3 months. The study excluded patients with uncontrolled infections, other autoimmune diseases, pregnancy or lactation. Diagnoses were established on the basis of clinical symptoms, serum thyroxine and TRAb, thyroid ultrasound, and orbital computed tomography. PBMCs were isolated from about 10 ml of fresh peripheral blood by Ficoll-Paque density gradient centrifugation. Total RNA was extracted with Trizol reagent, and quality was checked on an Agilent 2100 Bioanalyzer. This clonotype was counted a few times. The target of this receptor is not known. This could be a read error, since a much larger clone is one nucleotide away.

The TCR beta CDR3 regions were amplified from RNA transcripts. A first-round RT-PCR of the TCR CDR3 used the HTBI primer set with the Qiagen OneStep RT-PCR kit. Libraries were constructed in a second round of multiplex PCR, after which size selection and purification were carried out. Sequencing of the libraries was done on an Illumina HiSeq2000 using paired-end 100 bp reads. As for the original processing: SOAPnuke was used to process the raw data, throwing out any read that contained adapters or uncalled bases, had a mean Phred below 15, or lacked an exact constant-primer or identifier match. COPE v1.2.5 was used to merge the high-quality paired reads, and each unique nucleotide sequence was defined as a clonotype. Clonotypes were aligned to IMGT TRBV, TRBD and TRBJ reference segments using MiTCR v1.1. Analysis was restricted to V-J combinations with a frequency above 0.0001, which covered roughly 99% of repertoires. The TCS score was defined as F50 (clonal expansion) divided by E x V (chaos), with BLOSUM62-based TCRdist calculated between CDR3 peptides within each V-J. Welch's t-statistics and random forest reduced 450 to 600 V-J features to about 12, which were used in a naive Bayes classifier (R e1071). TCRdb trimmed the raw reads at Q25, called clones with MiXCR and kept productive beta chains. Each CDR3 protein gets just one entry, which takes the most common genes and DNA from the rows behind it. For this entry, the V and J calls and clone size follow TCRdb and not the study's own pipeline. Here the sample has 400,000 to 550,000 distinct CDR3 sequences; around a quarter occur a single time. The ten largest account for over 9% of the sample.

The TCR was taken from a woman aged 30 to 39 with Graves' ophthalmopathy. The rearranged chain carries TRBV2 and TRBJ2-5, and TRBD2 aligns with 12 junction nucleotides. The sequencing sample was made of blood. In nucleotide form, the sequence is TGTGCCAGCAGTCCTAGCGGGGGGGCTGAAGAGACCAAGTACTTC. This yields the protein CASSPSGGAEETKYF.